The clone carrying this T cell receptor beta chain came up a few times. Its specificity is unknown. V lost 5 bases to trimming and J lost 0 bases, with 10 bases between them. Per germline, CDR1 SEHNR and CDR2 FQNEAQ (reference sequence). This CDR3 has 15 amino acids. Those with chemo-refractory metastatic non-small-cell lung cancer were treated with focal radiation combined with CTLA-4 blockade using ipilimumab. This entry belongs to a study of radiotherapy plus CTLA-4 blockade in lung cancer. Study overall: Objective responses emerged in about 20% of patients, and 25% to 40% attained disease control. Study-wide findings and caveats: Once radiotherapy plus ipilimumab had been given, TCR clones derived from tumor expanded in blood. Among reported predictors of response, early blood T cell clone dynamics with interferon-beta performed best.

TCRdb keeps only in-frame clones here, not all; method: immunoSEQ multiplex PCR. The table has 30,000 to 40,000 clones, 70% seen once. The chain recombines TRBV7-9 with TRBJ1-4; D is uncertain. This receptor was identified in a human donor with non-small cell lung cancer who had stable disease on radiotherapy plus ipilimumab. Here the sequenced sample was peripheral blood, taken from a patient treated with radiotherapy plus ipilimumab. CDR3 residues: CASSGQRATNEKLFF. As DNA, the CDR3 is TGTGCCAGCAGCGGGCAGAGGGCAACTAATGAAAAACTGTTTTTT.